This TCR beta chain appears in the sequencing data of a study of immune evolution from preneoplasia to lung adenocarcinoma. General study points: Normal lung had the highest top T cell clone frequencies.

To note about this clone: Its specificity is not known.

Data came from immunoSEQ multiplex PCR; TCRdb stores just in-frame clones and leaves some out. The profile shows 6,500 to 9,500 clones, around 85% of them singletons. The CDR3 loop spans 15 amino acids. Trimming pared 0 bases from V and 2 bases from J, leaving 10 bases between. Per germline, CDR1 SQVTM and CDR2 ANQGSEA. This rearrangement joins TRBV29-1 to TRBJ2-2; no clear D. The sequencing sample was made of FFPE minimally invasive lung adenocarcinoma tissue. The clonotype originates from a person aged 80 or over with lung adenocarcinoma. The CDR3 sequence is CSVEDKKKNTGELFF. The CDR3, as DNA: TGCAGCGTTGAAGATAAGAAGAAAAACACCGGGGAGCTGTTTTTT.